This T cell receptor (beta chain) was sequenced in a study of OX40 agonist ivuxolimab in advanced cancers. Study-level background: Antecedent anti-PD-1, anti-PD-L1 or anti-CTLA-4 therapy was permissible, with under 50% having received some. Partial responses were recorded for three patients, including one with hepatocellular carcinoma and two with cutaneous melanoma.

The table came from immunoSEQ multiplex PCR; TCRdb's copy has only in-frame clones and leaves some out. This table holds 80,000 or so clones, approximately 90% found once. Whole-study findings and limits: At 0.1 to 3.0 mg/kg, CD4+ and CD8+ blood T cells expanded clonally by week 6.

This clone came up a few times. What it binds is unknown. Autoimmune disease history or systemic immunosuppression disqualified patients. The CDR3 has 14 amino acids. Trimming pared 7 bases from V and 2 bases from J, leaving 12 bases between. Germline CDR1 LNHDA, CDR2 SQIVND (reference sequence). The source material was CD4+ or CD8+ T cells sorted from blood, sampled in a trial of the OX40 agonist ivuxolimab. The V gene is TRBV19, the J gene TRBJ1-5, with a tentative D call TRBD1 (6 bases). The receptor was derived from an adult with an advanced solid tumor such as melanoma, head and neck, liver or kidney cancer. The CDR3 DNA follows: TGTGCCAGTAACAGGGTCTTCGGCAATCAGCCCCAGCATTTT. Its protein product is CASNRVFGNQPQHF.